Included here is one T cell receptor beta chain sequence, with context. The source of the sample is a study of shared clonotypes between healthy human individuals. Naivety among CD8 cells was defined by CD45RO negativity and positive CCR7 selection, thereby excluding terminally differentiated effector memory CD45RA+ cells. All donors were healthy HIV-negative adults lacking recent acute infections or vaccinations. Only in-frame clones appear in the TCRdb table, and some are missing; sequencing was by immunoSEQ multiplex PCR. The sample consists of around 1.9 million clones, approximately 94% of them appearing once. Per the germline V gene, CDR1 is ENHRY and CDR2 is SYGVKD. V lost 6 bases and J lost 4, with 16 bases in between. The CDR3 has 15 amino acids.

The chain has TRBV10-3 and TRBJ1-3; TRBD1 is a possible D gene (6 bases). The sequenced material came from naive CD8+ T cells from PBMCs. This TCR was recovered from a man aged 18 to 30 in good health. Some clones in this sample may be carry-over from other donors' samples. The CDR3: CAIRMPGQVGNTIYF. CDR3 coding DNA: TGTGCCATCAGAATGCCGGGACAAGTGGGAAACACCATATATTTT.